These T cell receptor beta chains were read from a single sample in a study of blood T cell repertoires in COVID-19. Profiling relied on immunoSEQ multiplex PCR, and the TCRdb table lists in-frame clones only, not all of them. The data contain 120,000 to 150,000 clones, roughly 90% of them singletons. The sequencing input was PBMCs or T cells enriched from blood (not recorded which). The receptors originated from a woman aged 30 to 39 with acute COVID-19. The CDR3 runs from the conserved cysteine through the conserved F or W. The D gene is left open where the match is weak. Expanded clones get a size class; other rows say once, few or many, or leave the size out.

D gene	V gene	J gene	clone size	CDR3 protein	CDR3 DNA
NA	TRBV9	TRBJ2-1	NA	CASSVDGGEYNEQFF	TGTGCCAGCAGCGTAGATGGCGGGGAATACAATGAGCAGTTCTTC
NA	TRBV6-2/TRBV6-3	TRBJ1-2	NA	CASSTGLGYTF	TGTGCCAGCAGTACAGGGCTTGGCTACACCTTC
NA	TRBV5-1	TRBJ1-1	NA	CASSLVPGDGEAFF	TGCGCCAGCAGCTTGGTACCAGGGGACGGTGAAGCTTTCTTT
TRBD2	TRBV7-8	TRBJ2-1	NA	CASNGLAGGVFGYNEQFF	TGTGCCAGCAACGGACTAGCGGGAGGGGTATTCGGGTACAATGAGCAGTTCTTC
NA	TRBV23-1	TRBJ2-2	NA	CASQALITGELFF	TGCGCCTCCCAGGCTCTTATCACCGGGGAGCTGTTTTTT
TRBD1	TRBV5-6	TRBJ1-2	NA	CASSLGQGDGYTF	TGTGCCAGCAGCCTAGGACAGGGGGACGGCTACACCTTC
NA	TRBV4-1	TRBJ1-1	NA	CASSQDGRGTEAFF	TGCGCCAGCAGCCAAGATGGCAGAGGGACTGAAGCTTTCTTT
NA	TRBV11-2	TRBJ1-4	once	CASSWRTVNEKLFF	TGTGCCAGCAGCTGGAGGACAGTAAATGAAAAACTGTTTTTT
TRBD2	TRBV2	TRBJ2-1	NA	CAAGGDDEQFF	TGTGCCGCGGGAGGGGACGATGAGCAGTTCTTC
TRBD2	TRBV7-3	TRBJ2-1	NA	CASSPGLAYNEQFF	TGTGCCAGCAGCCCGGGACTAGCCTACAATGAGCAGTTCTTC
NA	TRBV27	TRBJ1-2	NA	CASSPHEGGASYGYTF	TGTGCCAGCAGTCCCCACGAAGGGGGGGCGAGCTATGGCTACACCTTC
NA	TRBV10-3	TRBJ1-2	few	CAISDSTSGGFYGYTF	TGTGCCATCAGTGATTCAACGTCGGGGGGCTTCTATGGCTACACCTTC
NA	TRBV4-2	TRBJ2-7	NA	CASSQGAGGNSYEQYF	TGTGCCAGCAGCCAAGGAGCGGGCGGGAATTCCTACGAGCAGTACTTC
NA	TRBV28	TRBJ1-2	NA	CASSLWAESNYGYTF	TGTGCCAGCAGTTTATGGGCGGAGTCTAACTATGGCTACACCTTC
NA	TRBV6-5	TRBJ1-2	few	CASSSTGNYGYTF	TGTGCCAGCAGTTCGACAGGTAACTATGGCTACACCTTC
NA	TRBV28	TRBJ2-1	once	CASTLRGSYNEQFF	TGTGCCAGCACCCTGAGGGGGTCCTACAATGAGCAGTTCTTC
NA	TRBV9	TRBJ1-1	NA	CASSVEDGGLRAFF	TGTGCCAGCAGCGTAGAAGATGGCGGCCTAAGGGCTTTCTTT
TRBD2	TRBV7-3	TRBJ2-7	NA	CASSLGLAGEQYF	TGTGCCAGCAGCCTAGGACTAGCGGGAGAGCAGTACTTC
NA	TRBV5-4	TRBJ2-2	NA	CASSLERGGMTGELFF	TGTGCCAGCAGCTTGGAACGCGGCGGAATGACCGGGGAGCTGTTTTTT
NA	TRBV5-4	TRBJ1-5	NA	CASSQGNQPQHF	TGTGCCAGCAGCCAGGGGAATCAGCCCCAGCATTTT
TRBD1	TRBV4-1	TRBJ1-3	NA	CASSRIPGQGAFSGNTIYF	TGCGCCAGCAGCCGCATACCGGGACAGGGGGCCTTCTCTGGAAACACCATATATTTT
TRBD2	TRBV11-2	TRBJ2-1	NA	CASSLDSGLAGYNEQFF	TGTGCCAGCAGCTTAGATAGTGGACTAGCGGGGTACAATGAGCAGTTCTTC
TRBD1	TRBV11-2	TRBJ2-7	NA	CASSLSQGAYEQYF	TGTGCCAGCAGCTTATCCCAGGGGGCGTACGAGCAGTACTTC
TRBD1	TRBV19	TRBJ1-1	NA	CASSSQGESTEAFF	TGTGCCAGTAGTTCACAGGGGGAAAGTACTGAAGCTTTCTTT
TRBD2	TRBV28	TRBJ2-5	NA	CASSWGASGQETQYF	TGTGCCAGCAGCTGGGGGGCTAGCGGGCAAGAGACCCAGTACTTC
NA	TRBV19	TRBJ1-5	NA	CASSPQELRFSASNQPQHF	TGTGCCAGTAGCCCACAGGAGTTGCGGTTTTCGGCAAGCAATCAGCCCCAGCATTTT
TRBD1	TRBV28	TRBJ1-5	NA	CASSPLFGQGNQPQHF	TGTGCCAGCAGTCCATTATTCGGACAGGGGAATCAGCCCCAGCATTTT
TRBD2	TRBV10-1	TRBJ2-3	NA	CASSEPGTSGREADTQYF	TGCGCCAGCAGTGAGCCCGGGACTAGCGGGAGGGAGGCAGATACGCAGTATTTT
TRBD2	TRBV19	TRBJ2-7	NA	CASSIGGSNSYEQYF	TGTGCCAGTAGTATCGGCGGGAGTAATTCCTACGAGCAGTACTTC
NA	TRBV2	TRBJ1-4	NA	CASRPLTGGLNEKLFF	TGTGCCAGCAGACCGCTAACGGGAGGCTTGAATGAAAAACTGTTTTTT
NA	TRBV4-1	TRBJ1-2	NA	CASSQGFGGYGYTF	TGCGCCAGCAGCCAAGGGTTCGGAGGCTATGGCTACACCTTC
NA	TRBV19	TRBJ2-5	NA	CASSSQTGSTPQETQYF	TGTGCCAGTAGTAGCCAGACAGGTAGTACCCCCCAAGAGACCCAGTACTTC
TRBD2	TRBV7-2	TRBJ2-7	NA	CASSLASASGSYEQYF	TGTGCCAGCAGCTTAGCGTCGGCTAGCGGTAGCTACGAGCAGTACTTC
TRBD1	TRBV28	TRBJ1-5	once	CASSPSRGYGGNQPQHF	TGTGCCAGCAGTCCTTCCAGGGGGTACGGTGGGAATCAGCCCCAGCATTTT
TRBD1	TRBV28	TRBJ1-2	NA	CASRGAGGDDGYTF	TGTGCCAGCAGGGGTGCAGGGGGCGATGATGGCTACACCTTC
NA	TRBV6-4	TRBJ2-4	NA	CASSDPFLRLAKNIQYF	TGTGCCAGCAGTGACCCATTTTTGAGGCTAGCCAAAAACATTCAGTACTTC
NA	TRBV27	TRBJ2-5	NA	CASSPSLGEQEETQYF	TGTGCCAGCAGTCCGTCGTTAGGCGAGCAGGAAGAGACCCAGTACTTC
NA	TRBV10-3	TRBJ2-2	once	CAIAPRDTGELFF	TGTGCCATCGCCCCCAGGGACACCGGGGAGCTGTTTTTT
TRBD2	TRBV4-3	TRBJ2-3	NA	CASSQARTSGRTDTQYF	TGCGCCAGCAGCCAAGCTAGGACTAGCGGGAGGACAGATACGCAGTATTTT
NA	TRBV29-1	TRBJ2-3	NA	CSVENPIRGSTDTQYF	TGCAGCGTTGAAAACCCGATACGGGGTAGCACAGATACGCAGTATTTT
NA	TRBV5-6	TRBJ1-4	NA	CASSLGDTNEKLFF	TGTGCCAGCAGCTTGGGGGACACCAATGAAAAACTGTTTTTT
NA	TRBV30	TRBJ2-2	NA	CAWRERHLLNTGELFF	TGTGCCTGGAGAGAACGACACCTTTTAAACACCGGGGAGCTGTTTTTT
TRBD1	TRBV27	TRBJ1-2	once	CASSFTPRQGDYGYTF	TGTGCCAGCAGTTTCACTCCCAGACAGGGGGACTATGGCTACACCTTC
TRBD1	TRBV30	TRBJ1-2	NA	CAWTMTGGYGYTF	TGTGCCTGGACCATGACAGGGGGTTATGGCTACACCTTC
NA	TRBV18	TRBJ1-3	NA	CASSSGAGNTIYF	TGTGCCAGCTCATCCGGGGCTGGAAACACCATATATTTT
NA	TRBV7-2	TRBJ2-3	NA	CASSLVRDWADTQYF	TGTGCCAGCAGCTTAGTACGGGACTGGGCAGATACGCAGTATTTT
NA	TRBV18	TRBJ2-5	NA	CASFKGLDQETQYF	TGTGCCAGCTTCAAGGGGCTGGATCAAGAGACCCAGTACTTC
NA	TRBV7-2	TRBJ1-2	NA	CASSLVSLNYGYTF	TGTGCCAGCAGCTTAGTTTCCCTTAACTATGGCTACACCTTC
TRBD2	TRBV28	TRBJ2-1	NA	CASSFPASGPTYNEQFF	TGTGCCAGCAGTTTCCCTGCTAGCGGCCCTACCTACAATGAGCAGTTCTTC
NA	TRBV6-6	TRBJ2-3	NA	CASSSNTDTQYF	TGTGCCAGCAGTTCCAACACAGATACGCAGTATTTT
NA	TRBV11-2	TRBJ1-1	NA	CASSQGQGLNTEAFF	TGTGCCAGCAGCCAGGGCCAGGGGCTGAACACTGAAGCTTTCTTT
TRBD1	TRBV30	TRBJ1-4	NA	CAWSGQGAINEKLFF	TGTGCCTGGAGTGGTCAGGGGGCAATTAATGAAAAACTGTTTTTT
TRBD1	TRBV18	TRBJ1-5	NA	CASSPAQGISNQPQHF	TGTGCCAGCTCACCCGCACAGGGGATAAGCAATCAGCCCCAGCATTTT
NA	TRBV30	TRBJ1-3	NA	CAWSNSLSGNTIYF	TGTGCCTGGAGTAACAGCCTCTCTGGAAACACCATATATTTT
TRBD1	TRBV7-8	TRBJ2-5	NA	CASSSGTGQETQYF	TGTGCCAGCAGCTCTGGGACAGGCCAAGAGACCCAGTACTTC